This TCR beta chain came from a study of shared T cell receptors in the human thymus. The method was immunoSEQ multiplex PCR; TCRdb's version includes in-frame clones alone and lacks a portion of them. The repertoire holds hundreds of thousands of clones, 85% to 90% seen once, with around 0.0099% in the top ten. Per the germline V gene, CDR1 is SGHTA and CDR2 is FQGNSA. The ends were cut back, 2 bases at V and 7 bases at J, with 13 bases in the middle. This CDR3 is built from 14 residues. Another study also made use of these data, one on human thymus T cells. That source notes: Donors were healthy Finnish babies undergoing corrective operations for congenital heart defects. In corrective heart surgery, resections were taken, and these provided the thymus tissue. Thymic and blood repertoires appeared to show biased V and J gene usage. Related reports documented highly overlapping thymic repertoires among unrelated individuals.

The origin of this receptor is a boy less than two years old with a congenital heart defect. The material sequenced was thymocytes. The chain combines TRBV7-2 with TRBJ2-3; D gene uncertain. CDR3 residues: CASSLRGRNYTQYF. CDR3 nucleotide sequence: TGTGCCAGCAGCTTACGCGGCCGAAATTATACGCAGTATTTT.